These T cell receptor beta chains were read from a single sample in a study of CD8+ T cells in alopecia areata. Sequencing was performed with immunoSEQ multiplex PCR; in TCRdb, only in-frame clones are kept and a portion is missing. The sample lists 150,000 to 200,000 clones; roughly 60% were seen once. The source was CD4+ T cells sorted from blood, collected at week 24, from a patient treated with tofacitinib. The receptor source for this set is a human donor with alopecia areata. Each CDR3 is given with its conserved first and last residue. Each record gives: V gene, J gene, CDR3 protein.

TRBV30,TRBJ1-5,CAWSVGDRGNQPQHF
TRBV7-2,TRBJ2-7,CASSRLAGGIGGGEQYF
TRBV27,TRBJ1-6,CASRSSYNSPLHF
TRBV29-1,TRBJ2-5,CSVGGRQETQYF
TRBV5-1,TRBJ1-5,CASSLGPGTGNQPQHF
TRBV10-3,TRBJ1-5,CAISVGGAGQPQHF
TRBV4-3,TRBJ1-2,CASSQGAGQSNYGYTF
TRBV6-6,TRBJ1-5,CASRGLDNQPQHF
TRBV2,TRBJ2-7,CASDVSSYEQYF
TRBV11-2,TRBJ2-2,CASSLQGFTGELFF